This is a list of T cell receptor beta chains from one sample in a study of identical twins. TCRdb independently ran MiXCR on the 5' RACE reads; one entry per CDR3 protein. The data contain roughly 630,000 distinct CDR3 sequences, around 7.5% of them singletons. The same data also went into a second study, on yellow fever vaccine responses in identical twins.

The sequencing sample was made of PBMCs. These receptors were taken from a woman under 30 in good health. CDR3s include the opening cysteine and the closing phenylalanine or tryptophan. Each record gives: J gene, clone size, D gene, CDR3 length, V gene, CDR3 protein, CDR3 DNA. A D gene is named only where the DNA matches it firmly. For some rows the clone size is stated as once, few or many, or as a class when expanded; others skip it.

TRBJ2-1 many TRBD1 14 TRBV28 CASSLRQGQRQQFF TGTGCCAGCAGTTTGAGACAGGGCCAAAGGCAGCAGTTCTTC
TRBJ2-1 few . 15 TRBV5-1 CASSFSGDGYNEQFF TGCGCCAGCAGCTTTTCCGGGGACGGGTACAATGAGCAGTTCTTC
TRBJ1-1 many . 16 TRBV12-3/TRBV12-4 CASIISPSERDTEAFF TGTGCCAGCATAATCAGTCCCTCCGAGAGGGACACTGAAGCTTTCTTT
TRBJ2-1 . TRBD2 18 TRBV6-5 CASNFGTSGGRSYNEQFF TGTGCCAGCAATTTCGGGACTAGCGGGGGCCGCTCCTACAATGAGCAGTTCTTC
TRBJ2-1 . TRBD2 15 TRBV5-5 CATGRGLASYNEQFF TGTGCCACCGGTAGGGGACTAGCGTCCTACAATGAGCAGTTCTTC
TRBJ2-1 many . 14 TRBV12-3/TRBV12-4 CASSFLGRGGEQFF TGTGCCAGCAGTTTTCTCGGTAGGGGCGGTGAGCAGTTCTTC
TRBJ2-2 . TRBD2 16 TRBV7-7 CASSATLAGGTGELFF TGTGCCAGCAGCGCGACCTTAGCGGGGGGCACCGGGGAGCTGTTTTTT
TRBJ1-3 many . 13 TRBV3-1 CASSPHSGNTIYF TGTGCCAGCAGTCCCCACTCTGGAAACACCATATATTTT
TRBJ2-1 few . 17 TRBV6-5 CASSYSWSSNSYNEQFF TGTGCCAGCAGTTATTCTTGGTCCAGTAATTCCTACAATGAGCAGTTCTTC
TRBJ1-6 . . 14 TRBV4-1 CASSPPARNSPLHF TGCGCCAGCAGCCCTCCCGCACGTAATTCACCCCTCCACTTT
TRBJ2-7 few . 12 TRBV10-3 CAISDGGGTQYF TGTGCCATCAGTGATGGAGGGGGTACGCAGTACTTC
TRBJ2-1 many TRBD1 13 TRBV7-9 CASSTGVSDEQFF TGTGCCAGCTCAACAGGGGTCAGCGATGAGCAGTTCTTC
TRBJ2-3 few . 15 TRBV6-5 CASSYSTWGTDTQYF TGTGCCAGCAGTTACTCGACGTGGGGCACAGATACGCAGTATTTT
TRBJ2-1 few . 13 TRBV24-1 CATRSGAYNEQFF TGTGCCACCAGGTCCGGGGCTTACAATGAGCAGTTCTTC
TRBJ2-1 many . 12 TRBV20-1 CSARVPYNEQFF TGCAGTGCTAGGGTCCCCTACAATGAGCAGTTCTTC
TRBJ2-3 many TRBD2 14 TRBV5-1 CASNEGGPTDTQYF TGCGCCAGCAATGAGGGAGGGCCCACAGATACGCAGTATTTT
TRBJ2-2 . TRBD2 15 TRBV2 CASSDTSGHAGELFF TGTGCCAGCAGTGACACTAGCGGGCACGCCGGGGAGCTGTTTTTT
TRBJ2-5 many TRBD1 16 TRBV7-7 CASSLAGTGRGETQYF TGTGCCAGCAGCTTAGCGGGGACAGGGAGGGGAGAGACCCAGTACTTC
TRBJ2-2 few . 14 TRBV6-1 CASSPLRSTGELFF TGTGCCAGCAGCCCTCTCCGGAGCACCGGGGAGCTGTTTTTT
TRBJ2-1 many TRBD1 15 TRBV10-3 CAISEPGTVYNEQFF TGTGCCATCAGTGAGCCGGGGACAGTCTACAATGAGCAGTTCTTC
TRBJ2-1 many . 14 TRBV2 CASGALGINNEQFF TGTGCCAGCGGTGCACTTGGCATAAACAATGAGCAGTTCTTC
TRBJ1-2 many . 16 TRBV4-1 CASSQDESRGNYGYTF TGCGCCAGCAGCCAAGATGAATCAAGGGGCAACTATGGCTACACCTTC
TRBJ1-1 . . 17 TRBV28 CASSLFEGGKTYTEAFF TGTGCCAGCAGTTTATTCGAAGGGGGTAAAACTTACACTGAAGCTTTCTTT
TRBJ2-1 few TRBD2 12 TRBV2 CASSDREGRQFF TGTGCCAGCAGTGATCGGGAGGGAAGGCAGTTCTTC
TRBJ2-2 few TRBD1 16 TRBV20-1 CSARLGQGPNTGELFF TGCAGTGCTAGGCTGGGACAGGGACCGAACACCGGGGAGCTGTTTTTT
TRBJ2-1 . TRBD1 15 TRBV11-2 CASSSQGLPHNEQFF TGTGCCAGCAGCTCACAGGGGCTTCCCCACAATGAGCAGTTCTTC
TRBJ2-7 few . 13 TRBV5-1 CASCAGQSYEQYF TGCGCCAGCTGCGCGGGACAGTCCTACGAGCAGTACTTC
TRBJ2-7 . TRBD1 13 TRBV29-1 CSAHGTDKYEQYF TGCAGCGCACATGGGACAGACAAGTACGAGCAGTACTTC
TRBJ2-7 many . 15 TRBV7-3 CASSLGRQVPYEQYF TGTGCCAGCAGCTTAGGCCGACAGGTTCCCTACGAGCAGTACTTC